This passage covers 20 T cell receptor beta chains from one sample sequenced in a study of blood T cell repertoires in COVID-19. Libraries were prepared by immunoSEQ multiplex PCR; TCRdb keeps only in-frame clonotypes and omits some of them. Of 150,000 to 200,000 clones in the sample, approximately 80% were seen once. The sequencing sample was made of peripheral blood. These TCRs come from an elderly woman with COVID-19, enrolled during active disease.

This chain uses TRBV28 with TRBJ2-5, with TRBD2 matching 13 bases. The CDR3 is 18 amino acids. J lost 5 bases, V lost 3 bases, and 12 bases had no gene match. CDR1 MDHEN and CDR2 SYDVKM come from the germline V gene. In DNA, the CDR3 is TGTGCCAGCAGTTTCCTTAAACTAGCGGGAGGGGTGGGGGAGACCCAGTACTTC. It specifies CASSFLKLAGGVGETQYF. The variable domain in full, with the rest retrieved from reference TRBV28 and TRBJ2-5, is DVKVTQSSRYLVKRTGEKVFLECVQDMDHENMFWYRQDPGLGLRLIYFSYDVKMKEKGDIPEGYSVSREKKERFSLILESASTNQTSMYLCASSFLKLAGGVGETQYFGPGTRLLVL.

The chain has TRBV27 and TRBJ2-1, with 7 bases identical to TRBD2. From germline, CDR1 is MNHEY and CDR2 SMNVEV (reference sequence). V was pared by 6 bases and J by 13 bases, with 18 bases of the junction left unmatched. The CDR3 has 15 amino acids. CDR3 nucleotide sequence: TGTGCCAGCAGCCCCCCGCCCCGAGCGGGATGGGATCAGTTCTTC. Translation gives CASSPPPRAGWDQFF.

The rearrangement joins TRBV4-1 to TRBJ2-1; possibly TRBD2 for D (5 bases). The CDR3 consists of 14 residues. The germline V gene has CDR1 MGHRA and CDR2 YSYEKL. V lost 1 base and J lost 9, with 13 bases in between. The CDR3 DNA reads as TGCGCCAGCAGCCAAGTAACCATACGGGGTGAGCAGTTCTTC. Its translation is CASSQVTIRGEQFF.

This clone was found a few times. The chain recombines TRBV7-3 with TRBJ2-1, with TRBD2 identical over 9 bases. The CDR3 totals 18 residues. With 1 base clipped from V and 9 bases from J, the junction kept 16 bases outside the gene matches. Germline V gene sequence: CDR1 SGHTA, CDR2 FQGTGA. CDR3 DNA: TGTGCCAGCAGCTTAAAGAGCCCTTTTGAAGCGGGGGGTTCTGAGCAGTTCTTC. It encodes CASSLKSPFEAGGSEQFF.

The chain joins TRBV2 to TRBJ1-5, with no clear D. With 4 bases removed from V and 2 bases from J, the gap between germline ends came to 12 bases. From germline, CDR1 is SNHLY and CDR2 FYNNEI. The CDR3 loop spans 15 amino acids. Here the CDR3 DNA reads TGTGCCAGCAGTGCAGACGGAGGTGGCAATCAGCCCCAGCATTTT. It codes for CASSADGGGNQPQHF.

The chain is built from TRBV6-5 and TRBJ2-5, with 9 bases that match TRBD1. Per the germline V gene, CDR1 is MNHEY and CDR2 is SVGAGI. Trimming at V came to 3 bases and at J to 5 bases, leaving 7 bases not matched to a gene. The CDR3 is 15 residues long. CDR3 sequence reads: CASSYQQGAAETQYF. As DNA, the CDR3 is TGTGCCAGCAGTTATCAACAGGGGGCTGCGGAGACCCAGTACTTC.

This chain uses TRBV11-2 with TRBJ2-2; 8 bases line up with TRBD2. Germline values: CDR1 SGHAT, CDR2 FQNNGV. The CDR3 runs 16 residues. V was pared by 1 base and J by 2 bases, with 3 bases of the junction left unmatched. CDR3 amino acids: CASSLASGSNTGELFF. CDR3 in DNA: TGTGCCAGCAGCTTAGCCAGCGGGAGTAACACCGGGGAGCTGTTTTTT. The variable domain in full, completed from reference TRBV11-2 and TRBJ2-2, reads EAGVAQSPRYKIIEKRQSVAFWCNPISGHATLYWYQQILGQGPKLLIQFQNNGVVDDSQLPKDRFSAERLKGVDSTLKIQPAKLEDSAVYLCASSLASGSNTGELFFGEGSRLTVL.

This chain uses TRBV7-2 with TRBJ2-3; TRBD2 matches at 10 bases. Trimming removed 10 bases from V and 8 bases from J; junction bases left unmatched: 18. Germline V gene sequence: CDR1 SGHTA, CDR2 FQGNSA. The CDR3 covers 16 residues. The CDR3 spells CATRIGTSALRATQYF. CDR3 DNA: TGTGCCACCCGCATCGGGACTAGCGCCCTTCGAGCTACGCAGTATTTT.

The chain is built from TRBV2 and TRBJ2-7; a possible D gene is TRBD1 (5 bases). V was shortened by 5 bases and J by 0 bases, with 14 bases between the two germline ends. The CDR3 runs to 15 residues. Germline V CDR1 and CDR2: SNHLY, FYNNEI. CDR3 residues: CASSPRQSPSYEQYF. CDR3 bases: TGTGCCAGCAGTCCAAGACAGTCTCCCTCCTACGAGCAGTACTTC.

This rearrangement joins TRBV24-1 to TRBJ2-7; tentatively, D is TRBD1 (5 bases). Germline CDR1 reads KGHDR; CDR2 reads SFDVKD. Trimming cost V 0 bases and J 2 bases, with 13 bases left between them. The CDR3 has 16 amino acids. The CDR3 region is CATSDLKQVKAYEQYF. In nucleotides, the CDR3 is TGTGCCACCAGTGATTTGAAACAGGTCAAAGCCTACGAGCAGTACTTC.

This clone was seen a few times. The chain links TRBV11-1 to TRBJ1-6; no clear D gene. Trimming took 4 bases from V and 7 from J, leaving 14 bases between them. The CDR3 spans 15 residues. CDR1 is SGHAT and CDR2 is FQDESV in the germline V gene (reference sequence). The CDR3: CASSSDQRRNSPLHF. In nucleotides, the CDR3 is TGTGCCAGCAGCTCAGATCAGCGTAGGAATTCACCCCTCCACTTT.

This chain connects TRBV18 to TRBJ2-1; no definite D call. This CDR3 has 13 residues. Germline values: CDR1 KGHSH, CDR2 LQKENI. Trimming pared 0 bases from V and 7 bases from J, leaving 7 bases between. CDR3 nucleotide sequence: TGTGCCAGCTCACCACCTCCCGGGAATGAGCAGTTCTTC. It encodes CASSPPPGNEQFF.

The gene calls are TRBV5-1 and TRBJ1-2; 7 bases agree with TRBD1. The CDR3 spans 13 residues. Germline loops: CDR1 SGHRS, CDR2 YFSETQ. The V segment lost 3 bases and the J segment 3 bases; nucleotides outside the gene matches: 2. The CDR3 coding sequence is TGCGCCAGCAGCTCGACAGGGTACTATGGCTACACCTTC. Protein sequence: CASSSTGYYGYTF.

This clone was seen a few times. The chain links TRBV5-1 to TRBJ1-2; possibly TRBD1 for D (5 bases). Germline V gene lookup returns CDR1 SGHRS and CDR2 YFSETQ. V dropped 0 bases and J dropped 1 base, with 10 bases sitting between them. The CDR3 has 15 amino acids. CDR3: CASSLGTRYNYGYTF. The CDR3 bases are TGCGCCAGCAGCTTGGGGACACGGTATAACTATGGCTACACCTTC.

The CDR3 coding sequence is TGTGCCAGCAAAACCGGGACTAGCGATTACAATGAGCAGTTCTTC. Protein product: CASKTGTSDYNEQFF. J is TRBJ2-1 and V is TRBV6-5; TRBD2 matches at 10 bases. Germline V gives CDR1 MNHEY, CDR2 SVGAGI. The ends lost 7 bases at V and 4 bases at J; junction bases unmatched: 7. The length of the CDR3 is 15 residues.

V usage is TRBV27 and J usage is TRBJ2-5; perhaps TRBD2 as D (5 bases). The CDR3 totals 13 residues. Germline CDR1 reads MNHEY; CDR2 reads SMNVEV (reference sequence). Trimming took 8 bases from V and 9 from J, leaving 19 bases between them. The DNA of the CDR3 is TGTGCCAGCTCCACCCGGGGTGGTTGGGCCCAGTACTTC. Amino acids: CASSTRGGWAQYF.

The chain recombines TRBV2 with TRBJ2-7; the match to TRBD1 covers 9 bases. The germline gives CDR1 SNHLY, CDR2 FYNNEI. The CDR3 spans 14 residues. Trimming took 6 bases from V and 3 from J; bases not matched to a gene: 6. The CDR3 reads CASSLGQGGYEQYF. CDR3 nucleotides: TGTGCCAGCAGCTTGGGACAGGGAGGCTACGAGCAGTACTTC. The entire variable domain, with the rest obtained from reference TRBV2 and TRBJ2-7, is as follows: EPEVTQTPSHQVTQMGQEVILRCVPISNHLYFYWYRQILGQKVEFLVSFYNNEISEKSEIFDDQFSVERPDGSNFTLKIRSTKLEDSAMYFCASSLGQGGYEQYFGPGTRLTVT.

This clone has just a few counts. The V call is TRBV6-5, the J call TRBJ1-2; 7 bases map to TRBD1. Germline trimming cut 0 bases from V and 4 bases from J; bases unmatched to any gene: 2. The CDR3 has 14 amino acids. The germline V gene encodes CDR1 MNHEY and CDR2 SVGAGI. The DNA of the CDR3 is TGTGCCAGCAGTTACTCAGGGACAGCCTATGGCTACACCTTC. This sequence encodes CASSYSGTAYGYTF.

This clone has just a few counts. The V and J genes are TRBV4-2 and TRBJ2-7; TRBD1 agrees at 8 bases. V lost 0 bases and J lost 3; bases outside the gene matches: 4. This CDR3 has 15 residues. Germline-derived CDR1 and CDR2 are LGHNA and YNFKEQ. The CDR3 bases are TGTGCCAGCAGCCAAGATCCGGGACAGGTCTACGAGCAGTACTTC. This encodes CASSQDPGQVYEQYF.

This rearrangement joins TRBV18 to TRBJ2-7; a possible D gene is TRBD2 (6 bases). Trimming pared 2 bases from V and 2 bases from J, leaving 16 bases between. Germline assignment: CDR1 KGHSH and CDR2 LQKENI. This CDR3 is 16 amino acids long. This chain's CDR3 is CASSPSGPSATYEQYF. DNA for the CDR3: TGTGCCAGCTCACCATCAGGCCCTAGCGCTACCTACGAGCAGTACTTC.